This is a list of T cell receptor beta chains from one sample in a study of OX40 agonist ivuxolimab in advanced cancers. This table comes from immunoSEQ multiplex PCR, and its TCRdb copy is limited to in-frame clones, with some not included. The sample records approximately 98,000 clones, 85% to 95% being singletons. The source was CD4+ or CD8+ T cells sorted from blood, collected in a trial of the OX40 agonist ivuxolimab. All receptors derive from an adult with an advanced solid tumor such as melanoma, head and neck, liver or kidney cancer. Each CDR3 is given with its conserved first and last residue. A D gene is named only where the DNA matches it firmly. Rows may omit the clone size; those that give it use once, few, many or a size class.

J gene: TRBJ1-2; V gene: TRBV28; D gene: .; clone size: .; CDR3 protein: CASSSLPTGTGYTF; CDR3 DNA: TGTGCCAGCAGTTCCCTACCAACAGGGACCGGCTACACCTTC
J gene: TRBJ2-2; V gene: TRBV11-3; D gene: TRBD1; clone size: once; CDR3 protein: CASSPTGGNTGELFF; CDR3 DNA: TGTGCCAGCAGCCCAACAGGGGGCAACACCGGGGAGCTGTTTTTT
J gene: TRBJ1-4; V gene: TRBV5-4; D gene: .; clone size: .; CDR3 protein: CASRPATNEKLFF; CDR3 DNA: TGTGCCAGCAGGCCCGCAACTAATGAAAAACTGTTTTTT
J gene: TRBJ1-4; V gene: TRBV11-2; D gene: .; clone size: .; CDR3 protein: CASSWTRDEKLFF; CDR3 DNA: TGTGCCAGCAGCTGGACCCGCGATGAAAAACTGTTTTTT
J gene: TRBJ2-3; V gene: TRBV14; D gene: TRBD2; clone size: .; CDR3 protein: CASRLAGVPSTQYF; CDR3 DNA: TGTGCCAGCAGATTAGCGGGAGTCCCGTCTACGCAGTATTTT
J gene: TRBJ2-3; V gene: TRBV6-5; D gene: .; clone size: .; CDR3 protein: CASSYSDTQYF; CDR3 DNA: TGTGCCAGCAGTTACTCAGATACGCAGTATTTT
J gene: TRBJ2-5; V gene: TRBV9; D gene: TRBD1; clone size: .; CDR3 protein: CASSARGQGARETQYF; CDR3 DNA: TGTGCCAGCAGCGCGAGAGGACAGGGGGCGAGAGAGACCCAGTACTTC
J gene: TRBJ2-3; V gene: TRBV4-2; D gene: .; clone size: .; CDR3 protein: CASSQNGDTQYF; CDR3 DNA: TGTGCCAGCAGCCAGAACGGGGATACGCAGTATTTT
J gene: TRBJ2-1; V gene: TRBV12-2; D gene: .; clone size: .; CDR3 protein: CASRVTSGSGTNVDEQFF; CDR3 DNA: TGTGCAAGTCGCGTGACTAGCGGGAGTGGAACGAATGTCGATGAGCAGTTCTTC
J gene: TRBJ2-5; V gene: TRBV23-1; D gene: TRBD2; clone size: few; CDR3 protein: CASEYSGRGWETQYF; CDR3 DNA: TGCGCCAGCGAATATAGCGGGAGAGGCTGGGAGACCCAGTACTTC
J gene: TRBJ2-1; V gene: TRBV5-4; D gene: .; clone size: .; CDR3 protein: CASSFAGLSYNEQFF; CDR3 DNA: TGTGCCAGCAGCTTCGCAGGGTTATCCTACAATGAGCAGTTCTTC
J gene: TRBJ2-5; V gene: TRBV5-4; D gene: TRBD1; clone size: .; CDR3 protein: CASSTKGAAGETQYF; CDR3 DNA: TGTGCCAGCAGCACCAAGGGGGCGGCTGGAGAGACCCAGTACTTC
J gene: TRBJ2-3; V gene: TRBV19; D gene: .; clone size: once; CDR3 protein: CASRVALSTDTQYF; CDR3 DNA: TGTGCCAGTAGAGTAGCCCTTAGCACAGATACGCAGTATTTT
J gene: TRBJ2-1; V gene: TRBV10-3; D gene: TRBD2; clone size: .; CDR3 protein: CAIQGLGTYNEQFF; CDR3 DNA: TGTGCCATCCAAGGACTAGGGACCTACAATGAGCAGTTCTTC
J gene: TRBJ2-3; V gene: TRBV20-1; D gene: .; clone size: .; CDR3 protein: CGGTKENTQYF; CDR3 DNA: TGCGGCGGGACCAAGGAGAATACGCAGTATTTT
J gene: TRBJ1-5; V gene: TRBV19; D gene: .; clone size: .; CDR3 protein: CASSIWQGGGFNQPQHF; CDR3 DNA: TGTGCCAGTAGTATCTGGCAGGGAGGGGGTTTCAATCAGCCCCAGCATTTT
J gene: TRBJ2-5; V gene: TRBV11-2; D gene: .; clone size: few; CDR3 protein: CASSSGSKIISPTQYF; CDR3 DNA: TGTGCCAGCAGTTCTGGCTCGAAGATAATATCTCCGACCCAGTACTTC
J gene: TRBJ2-7; V gene: TRBV19; D gene: .; clone size: .; CDR3 protein: CASSIEWGSYEQYF; CDR3 DNA: TGTGCCAGTAGTATAGAGTGGGGATCCTACGAGCAGTACTTC
J gene: TRBJ2-3; V gene: TRBV27; D gene: TRBD1; clone size: few; CDR3 protein: CASSLSNTWTGTDTQYF; CDR3 DNA: TGTGCCAGCAGTTTATCGAATACTTGGACAGGGACAGATACGCAGTATTTT
J gene: TRBJ1-1; V gene: TRBV5-8; D gene: TRBD1; clone size: .; CDR3 protein: CASSRGTGNTEAFF; CDR3 DNA: TGTGCCAGCAGCCGTGGGACAGGGAACACTGAAGCTTTCTTT
J gene: TRBJ2-7; V gene: TRBV30; D gene: TRBD2; clone size: .; CDR3 protein: CAWSLGLAGMGEQYF; CDR3 DNA: TGTGCCTGGAGCCTAGGCCTAGCGGGGATGGGCGAGCAGTACTTC
J gene: TRBJ2-7; V gene: TRBV18; D gene: .; clone size: .; CDR3 protein: CGATDQHSSADYEQYF; CDR3 DNA: TGCGGGGCCACGGACCAACACAGCTCAGCAGACTACGAGCAGTACTTC
J gene: TRBJ2-7; V gene: TRBV4-1; D gene: TRBD2; clone size: .; CDR3 protein: CASRQGLAGPSSPYEQYF; CDR3 DNA: TGCGCCAGCAGGCAGGGACTAGCGGGACCCTCTTCCCCCTACGAGCAGTACTTC
J gene: TRBJ2-1; V gene: TRBV14; D gene: .; clone size: once; CDR3 protein: CASSQGGAYNEQFF; CDR3 DNA: TGTGCCAGCAGCCAGGGCGGGGCCTACAATGAGCAGTTCTTC
J gene: TRBJ2-7; V gene: TRBV7-2; D gene: .; clone size: .; CDR3 protein: CASTGRASYEQYF; CDR3 DNA: TGTGCCAGCACGGGTCGAGCCTCCTACGAGCAGTACTTC
J gene: TRBJ2-7; V gene: TRBV10-2; D gene: TRBD1; clone size: .; CDR3 protein: CASTWLGQGAYEQYF; CDR3 DNA: TGCGCCAGCACCTGGTTAGGACAGGGGGCTTACGAGCAGTACTTC
J gene: TRBJ1-2; V gene: TRBV5-6; D gene: .; clone size: .; CDR3 protein: CASSSGITNYGYTF; CDR3 DNA: TGTGCCAGCAGCTCGGGGATTACTAACTATGGCTACACCTTC
J gene: TRBJ1-1; V gene: TRBV5-1; D gene: .; clone size: .; CDR3 protein: CASRLYEVGSAEAFF; CDR3 DNA: TGCGCCAGCAGATTGTATGAGGTCGGGTCGGCTGAAGCTTTCTTT
J gene: TRBJ2-1; V gene: TRBV12-1; D gene: .; clone size: .; CDR3 protein: CASRAQFF; CDR3 DNA: TGTGCCAGCAGGGCTCAGTTCTTC
J gene: TRBJ2-7; V gene: TRBV11-2; D gene: .; clone size: .; CDR3 protein: CASGGTYEQYF; CDR3 DNA: TGTGCCAGCGGGGGGACGTACGAGCAGTACTTC
J gene: TRBJ2-7; V gene: TRBV11-2; D gene: TRBD2; clone size: .; CDR3 protein: CASSYRLAGGPYEQYF; CDR3 DNA: TGTGCCAGCAGCTATCGACTAGCGGGGGGGCCGTACGAGCAGTACTTC
J gene: TRBJ2-5; V gene: TRBV7-9; D gene: .; clone size: .; CDR3 protein: CASSFWGVGETQYF; CDR3 DNA: TGTGCCAGCAGCTTCTGGGGTGTGGGGGAGACCCAGTACTTC
J gene: TRBJ1-6; V gene: TRBV5-1; D gene: .; clone size: .; CDR3 protein: CASSSLGADGYSPLHF; CDR3 DNA: TGCGCCAGCAGCTCCCTAGGGGCAGACGGTTATTCACCCCTCCACTTT
J gene: TRBJ2-1; V gene: TRBV19; D gene: .; clone size: .; CDR3 protein: CASRTVPSSYNEQFF; CDR3 DNA: TGTGCCAGTAGAACAGTTCCGAGCTCCTACAATGAGCAGTTCTTC
J gene: TRBJ1-1; V gene: TRBV2; D gene: .; clone size: .; CDR3 protein: CAGRGTLNTEAFF; CDR3 DNA: TGTGCCGGGAGGGGGACCCTGAACACTGAAGCTTTCTTT
J gene: TRBJ2-7; V gene: TRBV11-2; D gene: .; clone size: .; CDR3 protein: CATRRDGSFSYEQYF; CDR3 DNA: TGTGCCACTCGACGGGACGGCTCCTTCTCCTACGAGCAGTACTTC
J gene: TRBJ2-1; V gene: TRBV18; D gene: TRBD2; clone size: .; CDR3 protein: CASSPASGGLDEQFF; CDR3 DNA: TGTGCCAGCTCACCAGCTAGCGGGGGGTTGGATGAGCAGTTCTTC
J gene: TRBJ1-2; V gene: TRBV5-6; D gene: .; clone size: .; CDR3 protein: CASSLDGANYGYTF; CDR3 DNA: TGTGCCAGCAGCCTAGACGGCGCGAACTATGGCTACACCTTC
J gene: TRBJ1-5; V gene: TRBV6-6; D gene: TRBD1; clone size: .; CDR3 protein: CASRGARGPGQPQHF; CDR3 DNA: TGTGCCAGCCGAGGCGCTAGGGGGCCGGGTCAGCCCCAGCATTTT
J gene: TRBJ2-2; V gene: TRBV18; D gene: .; clone size: .; CDR3 protein: CASSTSRQSNTGELFF; CDR3 DNA: TGTGCCAGCTCAACATCGAGACAGAGCAACACCGGGGAGCTGTTTTTT
J gene: TRBJ2-6; V gene: TRBV29-1; D gene: .; clone size: .; CDR3 protein: CSVAGSGANVLTF; CDR3 DNA: TGCAGCGTTGCTGGGTCTGGGGCCAACGTCCTGACTTTC
J gene: TRBJ1-2; V gene: TRBV2; D gene: TRBD1; clone size: .; CDR3 protein: CASSEPGGYGYTF; CDR3 DNA: TGTGCCAGCAGTGAACCAGGGGGCTATGGCTACACCTTC
J gene: TRBJ1-1; V gene: TRBV21-1; D gene: .; clone size: .; CDR3 protein: CASSLSTGRGGEAFF; CDR3 DNA: TGTGCCAGCAGCCTATCGACCGGACGGGGAGGTGAAGCTTTCTTT
J gene: TRBJ2-5; V gene: TRBV6-6; D gene: .; clone size: .; CDR3 protein: CASSIDVFQYF; CDR3 DNA: TGTGCCAGCAGCATCGATGTTTTCCAGTACTTC
J gene: TRBJ2-5; V gene: TRBV27; D gene: TRBD2; clone size: .; CDR3 protein: CASRGRAGYPQETQYF; CDR3 DNA: TGTGCCAGCAGAGGTCGAGCGGGGTATCCCCAAGAGACCCAGTACTTC
J gene: TRBJ1-5; V gene: TRBV10-3; D gene: TRBD1; clone size: .; CDR3 protein: CASWDRGQPQHF; CDR3 DNA: TGTGCCTCCTGGGACAGGGGCCAGCCCCAGCATTTT
J gene: TRBJ2-5; V gene: TRBV10-3; D gene: .; clone size: .; CDR3 protein: CAISESEEGRETQYF; CDR3 DNA: TGTGCCATCAGTGAGTCGGAAGAGGGACGGGAGACCCAGTACTTC
J gene: TRBJ1-2; V gene: TRBV29-1; D gene: .; clone size: .; CDR3 protein: CSVEARTETNYGYTF; CDR3 DNA: TGCAGCGTTGAAGCGAGGACAGAGACTAACTATGGCTACACCTTC
J gene: TRBJ2-7; V gene: TRBV5-1; D gene: .; clone size: .; CDR3 protein: CASSFDGSSYEQYF; CDR3 DNA: TGCGCCAGCAGCTTTGACGGGAGCTCCTACGAGCAGTACTTC
J gene: TRBJ2-1; V gene: TRBV2; D gene: .; clone size: .; CDR3 protein: CASSARGASGNEQFF; CDR3 DNA: TGTGCCAGCAGTGCTCGCGGGGCGTCGGGCAATGAGCAGTTCTTC
J gene: TRBJ1-2; V gene: TRBV19; D gene: .; clone size: .; CDR3 protein: CASSWQGPNYGYTF; CDR3 DNA: TGTGCCAGTAGCTGGCAGGGGCCCAACTATGGCTACACCTTC
J gene: TRBJ2-7; V gene: TRBV11-2; D gene: .; clone size: .; CDR3 protein: CASSPSYEQYF; CDR3 DNA: TGTGCCAGCAGCCCCTCCTACGAGCAGTACTTC
J gene: TRBJ1-2; V gene: TRBV5-5; D gene: TRBD1; clone size: .; CDR3 protein: CASSSTGDYGYTF; CDR3 DNA: TGTGCCAGCAGCTCTACAGGGGATTATGGCTACACCTTC
J gene: TRBJ2-5; V gene: TRBV6-6; D gene: .; clone size: .; CDR3 protein: CASSHDARFGETQYF; CDR3 DNA: TGTGCCAGCAGTCATGACGCTAGGTTTGGTGAGACCCAGTACTTC
J gene: TRBJ1-4; V gene: TRBV6-4; D gene: .; clone size: .; CDR3 protein: CASRERAGDEKLFF; CDR3 DNA: TGTGCCAGCAGGGAAAGGGCGGGCGATGAAAAACTGTTTTTT